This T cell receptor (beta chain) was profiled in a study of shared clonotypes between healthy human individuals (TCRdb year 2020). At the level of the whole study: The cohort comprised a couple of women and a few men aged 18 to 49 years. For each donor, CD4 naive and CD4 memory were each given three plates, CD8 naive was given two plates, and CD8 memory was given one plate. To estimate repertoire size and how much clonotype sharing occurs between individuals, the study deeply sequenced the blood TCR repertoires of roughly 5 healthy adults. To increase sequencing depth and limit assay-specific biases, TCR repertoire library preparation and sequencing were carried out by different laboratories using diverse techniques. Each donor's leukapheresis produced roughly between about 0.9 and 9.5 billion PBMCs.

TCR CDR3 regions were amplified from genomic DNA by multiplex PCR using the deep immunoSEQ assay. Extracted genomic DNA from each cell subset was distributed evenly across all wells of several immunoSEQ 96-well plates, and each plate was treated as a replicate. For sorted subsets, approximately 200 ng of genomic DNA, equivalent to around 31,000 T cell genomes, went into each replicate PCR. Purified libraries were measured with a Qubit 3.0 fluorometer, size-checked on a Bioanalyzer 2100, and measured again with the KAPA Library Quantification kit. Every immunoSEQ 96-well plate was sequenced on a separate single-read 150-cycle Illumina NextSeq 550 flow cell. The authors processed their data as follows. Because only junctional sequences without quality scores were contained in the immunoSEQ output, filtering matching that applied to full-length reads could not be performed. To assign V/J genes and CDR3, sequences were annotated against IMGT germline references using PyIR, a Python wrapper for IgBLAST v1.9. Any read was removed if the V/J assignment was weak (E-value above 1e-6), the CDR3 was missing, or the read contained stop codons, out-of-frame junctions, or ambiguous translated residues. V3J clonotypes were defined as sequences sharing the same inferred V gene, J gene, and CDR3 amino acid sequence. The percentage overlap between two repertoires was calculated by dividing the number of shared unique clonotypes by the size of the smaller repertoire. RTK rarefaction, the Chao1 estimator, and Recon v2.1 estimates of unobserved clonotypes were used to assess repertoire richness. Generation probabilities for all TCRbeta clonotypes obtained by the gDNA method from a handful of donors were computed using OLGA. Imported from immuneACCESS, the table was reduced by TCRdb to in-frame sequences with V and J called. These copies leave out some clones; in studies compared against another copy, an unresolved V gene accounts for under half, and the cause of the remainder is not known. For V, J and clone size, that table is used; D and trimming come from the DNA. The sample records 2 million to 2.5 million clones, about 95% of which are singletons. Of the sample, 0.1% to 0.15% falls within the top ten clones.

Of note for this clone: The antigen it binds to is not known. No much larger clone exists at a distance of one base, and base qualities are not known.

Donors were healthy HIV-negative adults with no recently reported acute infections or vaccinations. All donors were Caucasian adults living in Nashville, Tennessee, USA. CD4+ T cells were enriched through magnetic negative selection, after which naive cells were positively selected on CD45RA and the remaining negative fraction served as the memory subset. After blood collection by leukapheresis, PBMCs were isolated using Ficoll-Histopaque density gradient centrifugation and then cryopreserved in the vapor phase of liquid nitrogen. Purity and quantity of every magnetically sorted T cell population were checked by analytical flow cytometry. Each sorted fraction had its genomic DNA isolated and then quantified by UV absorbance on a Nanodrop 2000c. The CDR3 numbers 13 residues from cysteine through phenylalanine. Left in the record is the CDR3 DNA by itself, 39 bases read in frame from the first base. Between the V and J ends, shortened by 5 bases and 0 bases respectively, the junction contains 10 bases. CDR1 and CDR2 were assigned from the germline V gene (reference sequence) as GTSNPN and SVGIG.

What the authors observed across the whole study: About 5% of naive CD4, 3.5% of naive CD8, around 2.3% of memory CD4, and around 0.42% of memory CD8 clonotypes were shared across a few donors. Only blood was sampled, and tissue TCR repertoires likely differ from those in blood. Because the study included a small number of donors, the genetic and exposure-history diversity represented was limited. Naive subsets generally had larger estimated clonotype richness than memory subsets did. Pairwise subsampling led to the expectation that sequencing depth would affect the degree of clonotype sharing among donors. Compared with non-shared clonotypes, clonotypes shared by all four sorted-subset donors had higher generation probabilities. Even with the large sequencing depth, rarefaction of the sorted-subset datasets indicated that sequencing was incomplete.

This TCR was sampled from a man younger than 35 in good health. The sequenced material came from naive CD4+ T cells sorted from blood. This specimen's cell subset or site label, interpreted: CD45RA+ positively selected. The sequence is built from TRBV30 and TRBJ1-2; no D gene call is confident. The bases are TGTGCCTGGCGGGAAGGAGCTAACTATGGCTACACCTTC. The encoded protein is CAWREGANYGYTF. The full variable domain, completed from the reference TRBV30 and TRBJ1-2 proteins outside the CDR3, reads SQTIHQWPATLVQPVGSPLSLECTVEGTSNPNLYWYRQAAGRGLQLLFYSVGIGQISSEVPQNLSASRPQDRQFILSSKKLLLSDSGFYLCAWREGANYGYTFGSGTRLTVV.